The 2 T cell receptor beta chains presented below share a single source sample, sequenced in a study of blood T cell repertoires in COVID-19. Libraries were prepared by immunoSEQ multiplex PCR; TCRdb keeps only in-frame clonotypes and omits some of them. This sample has under 250,000 clones, with 70% to 85% found just once. Sequencing was done on a sample of PBMCs or T cells enriched from blood (not recorded which). The source is a middle-aged woman with acute COVID-19.

The rearrangement joins TRBV29-1 to TRBJ1-5, with a tentative D call TRBD1 (6 bases). The CDR3 extends over 15 amino acids. The V gene's germline CDR1 is SQVTM and CDR2 ANQGSEA. V shed 4 bases and J shed 2 bases, with 15 bases lying between them. The CDR3: CSVAGGGERNQPQHF. The DNA for the CDR3 is TGCAGCGTTGCTGGGGGGGGCGAGCGCAATCAGCCCCAGCATTTT. The whole variable domain, filled in from reference TRBV29-1 and TRBJ1-5, reads SAVISQKPSRDICQRGTSLTIQCQVDSQVTMMFWYRQQPGQSLTLIATANQGSEATYESGFVIDKFPISRPNLTFSTLTVSNMSPEDSSIYLCSVAGGGERNQPQHFGDGTRLSIL.

V is TRBV5-1 and J is TRBJ1-3; no reliable D call. V was trimmed by 0 bases and J by 3 bases, leaving 10 bases between them. The CDR3 is 15 residues long. Germline V lookup: CDR1 SGHRS, CDR2 YFSETQ. The CDR3 sequence: CASSLETVYGNTIYF. The DNA of the CDR3 is TGCGCCAGCAGCTTGGAAACAGTGTATGGAAACACCATATATTTT. Complete variable domain (other parts from reference TRBV5-1 and TRBJ1-3): KAGVTQTPRYLIKTRGQQVTLSCSPISGHRSVSWYQQTPGQGLQFLFEYFSETQRNKGNFPGRFSGRQFSNSRSEMNVSTLELGDSALYLCASSLETVYGNTIYFGEGSWLTVV.